This TCR beta chain derives from a study of shared clonotypes between healthy human individuals. Regarding the study as a whole: Clonotypes that were shared across a few donors made up approximately 5% of naive CD4 clonotypes.

CD45RO-negative, CCR7-selected cells formed the naive CD8 fraction, which excluded terminally differentiated effector memory CD45RA+ cells. Note on this clone: What it binds is unknown.

The CDR3 loop spans 16 amino acids. CDR1 MNHEY and CDR2 SMNVEV come from the germline V gene (reference sequence). Trimming left V 5 bases short and J 1 base short, with 17 bases between. Clones were read by immunoSEQ multiplex PCR, and TCRdb kept only the in-frame ones, dropping some. The sample has around 2.1 million clones; roughly 91% are singletons. The specimen was naive CD8+ T cells from PBMCs. The V call is TRBV27, the J call TRBJ1-1; no clear D gene. The TCR comes from a man aged 18 to 29 in good health. Some clones in this sample may be carry-over from other donors' samples. The CDR3 reads CASSPGPGWGNTEAFF. CDR3 nucleotide sequence: TGTGCCAGCAGTCCCGGGCCCGGGTGGGGGAACACTGAAGCTTTCTTT.